A single sample is the source of the 27 T cell receptor beta chains below, sequenced in a study of T cell repertoires in cytomegalovirus infection. TCRdb reanalysed the reads using MiXCR and keeps one entry per CDR3 protein. Of hundreds of thousands of distinct CDR3 sequences in the sample, 35% to 45% were seen once. Input material: PBMCs. The receptors derive from a human donor in good health (CMV status not recorded). Some clones in this sample may be carry-over from other donors' samples.

This clonotype was observed at least ten times. The chain joins TRBV7-2 to TRBJ2-2, with 10 nucleotides matching TRBD1. This CDR3 is 16 amino acids long. Trimming took 2 bases from V and 7 from J; bases not matched to a gene: 7. CDR1 SGHTA and CDR2 FQGNSA come from the germline V gene. The CDR3 DNA is TGTGCCAGCAGCTTATCGACAGGGGGCGTAGGCGGGGAGCTGTTTTTT. Translating gives CASSLSTGGVGGELFF.

This clonotype showed up just a few times. The chain has TRBV12-3 or TRBV12-4 and TRBJ1-5; D remains unclear. This CDR3 is 13 amino acids long. V gave up 1 base and J gave up 5 bases, with 6 bases separating them. CDR3 nucleotide sequence: TGTGCCAGCAGTTTAGGGGAGTATCAGCCCCAGCATTTT. Its translation: CASSLGEYQPQHF.

The CDR3 loop is CATSAMGQKNNEQFF. The CDR3 nucleotides read TGTGCCACCAGTGCCATGGGACAGAAAAACAATGAGCAGTTCTTC. V usage is TRBV24-1 and J usage is TRBJ2-1; 7 nucleotides match TRBD1. J gave up 5 bases and V 5 bases, and 8 bases lay outside the gene matches. The CDR3 sequence is 15 residues long. CDR1 and CDR2 (germline): KGHDR, SFDVKD.

This clonotype was counted only a few times. The rearrangement joins TRBV27 to TRBJ2-1, with D possibly being TRBD1 (6 bases). The CDR3 consists of 13 residues. The V gene lost 3 bases and the J gene lost 6 bases, with 9 bases spanning the gap. CDR1 and CDR2 (germline): MNHEY, SMNVEV (reference sequence). The CDR3 sequence: CASSFDRTNEQFF. The CDR3 DNA follows: TGTGCCAGCAGTTTCGACAGGACCAATGAGCAGTTCTTC.

This chain joins TRBV10-3 and TRBJ1-2, with 7 bases aligning to TRBD1. There are 13 residues in the CDR3. Trimming at V came to 5 bases and at J to 4 bases, leaving 4 bases not matched to a gene. In germline, CDR1 is ENHRY, CDR2 SYGVKD. The CDR3 here is CAISQGGVYGYTF. The CDR3 DNA is TGTGCCATCAGTCAGGGGGGAGTCTATGGCTACACCTTC.

This clonotype turned up a few times. For the CDR3, the DNA is TGTGCCAGCAGCTTGCCCGGGACACCCACCGGGGAGCTGTTTTTT. This gives the protein CASSLPGTPTGELFF. The chain employs TRBV7-3 and TRBJ2-2; D is perhaps TRBD1 (6 bases). Germline assignment: CDR1 SGHTA and CDR2 FQGTGA. The V and J ends lost 3 bases and 4 bases respectively, with 12 bases between them. The CDR3 has 15 amino acids. Based on the CDR3 plus reference TRBV7-3 and TRBJ2-2, the full variable domain is GAGVSQTPSNKVTEKGKYVELRCDPISGHTALYWYRQSLGQGPEFLIYFQGTGAADDSGLPNDRFFAVRPEGSVSTLKIQRTERGDSAVYLCASSLPGTPTGELFFGEGSRLTVL.

This clonotype was counted between two and nine times. The chain has TRBV19 and TRBJ2-4; TRBD1 is a possible D gene (6 bases). Looked up from germline, CDR1 is LNHDA and CDR2 is SQIVND (reference sequence). CDR3 length: 14 residues. V lost 2 bases and J 8 bases, leaving 13 bases between the germline ends. The CDR3 DNA reads as TGTGCCAGTAGTATATATGGACAGTCGGACATTCAGTACTTC. The encoded protein is CASSIYGQSDIQYF.

This clonotype occurred a few times. This sequence joins TRBV9 and TRBJ1-3, with TRBD1 identical over 9 bases. The germline V gene has CDR1 SGDLS and CDR2 YYNGEE. The trim removed 4 bases at V and 2 bases at J, leaving 13 bases unmatched. The CDR3 spans 18 residues. CDR3 protein: CASSLRGDRVYPGNTIYF. CDR3 DNA sequence: TGTGCCAGCAGCCTTCGGGGGGACAGGGTCTATCCTGGAAACACCATATATTTT.

The V call is TRBV7-9, the J call TRBJ2-7, with TRBD2 matching over 7 bases. The V segment lost 7 bases and the J segment 7 bases; nucleotides outside the gene matches: 13. The V gene's germline CDR1 is SEHNR and CDR2 FQNEAQ (reference sequence). The CDR3 covers 14 residues. The CDR3 loop is CASIVALAEEEQYF. Here the CDR3 DNA reads TGTGCCAGCATCGTAGCCCTAGCGGAGGAAGAGCAGTACTTC.

This chain connects TRBV2 to TRBJ1-4, with D possibly matching TRBD1 (5 bases). This CDR3 spans 12 amino acids. V shed 7 bases and J shed 8 bases, with 11 bases lying between them. Germline values: CDR1 SNHLY, CDR2 FYNNEI. CDR3 protein: CASTNEGEKLFF. CDR3 DNA: TGTGCCAGCACCAATGAGGGGGAAAAACTGTTTTTT.

The gene calls are TRBV7-8 and TRBJ1-5; D ambiguous. The length of the CDR3 is 14 residues. Trimming cost V 2 bases and J 5 bases, with 10 bases left between them. The V gene's germline CDR1 is SGHVS and CDR2 FQNEAQ. The CDR3 spells CASSLLPRDQPQHF. In DNA, the CDR3 is TGTGCCAGCAGCTTACTCCCACGAGATCAGCCCCAGCATTTT. Variable domain in full (rest from reference TRBV7-8 and TRBJ1-5): GAGVSQSPRYKVAKRGQDVALRCDPISGHVSLFWYQQALGQGPEFLTYFQNEAQLDKSGLPSDRFFAERPEGSVSTLKIQRTQQEDSAVYLCASSLLPRDQPQHFGDGTRLSIL.

V gene TRBV19 combines with J gene TRBJ2-1; D gene ambiguous. The germline CDR1 and CDR2 sequences are LNHDA and SQIVND (reference sequence). The length of the CDR3 is 15 residues. Trimming stripped 9 bases from V and 4 bases from J, with 19 bases between. The CDR3 DNA sequence: TGTGCCAGCAATGACGGTCTAGGGTTTTACAATGAGCAGTTCTTC. Translation gives CASNDGLGFYNEQFF.

Regarding this clonotype: The germline gene is not matched at one end of the junction; a read error may be the cause. This rearrangement joins TRBV7-8 to TRBJ2-3, with D possibly being TRBD2 (5 bases). The CDR3 length is 14 residues. Germline V gene lookup returns CDR1 SGHVS and CDR2 FQNEAQ. The CDR3 bases are TGTGCCAGTAGCTTAGCGCCTTACACAGATACGCAGTATTTT. It yields the protein CASSLAPYTDTQYF. The complete variable domain, with remaining parts taken from reference TRBV7-8 and TRBJ2-3, reads GAGVSQSPRYKVAKRGQDVALRCDPISGHVSLFWYQQALGQGPEFLTYFQNEAQLDKSGLPSDRFFAERPEGSVSTLKIQRTQQEDSAVYLCASSLAPYTDTQYFGPGTRLTVL.

The sample holds a few counts of this clonotype. This chain links TRBV12-3 or TRBV12-4 with TRBJ1-4; tentatively, D is TRBD1 (6 bases). Between the trimmed V and J ends, which lost 6 bases and 5 bases, there was a span of 19 bases. The CDR3 is made up of 16 amino acids. CDR3 loop: CASRTDRTKKNEKLFF. CDR3 in DNA: TGTGCCAGCAGAACGGACAGAACTAAGAAGAATGAAAAACTGTTTTTT.

This clonotype was seen many times. The rearrangement links TRBV10-3 to TRBJ2-7; possible D gene TRBD1, 6 bases. CDR3 length: 12 residues. Trimming removed 4 bases from V and 2 bases from J, with 6 bases in between. Per germline, CDR1 ENHRY and CDR2 SYGVKD. The CDR3 DNA sequence: TGTGCCATCAGTGGGACAGCCTACGAGCAGTACTTC. Amino acid sequence: CAISGTAYEQYF.

In nucleotides, the CDR3 is TGTGCCACCAGCAGTCTTGACCGGGGGACAGGTCACAATGAGCAGTTCTTC. This translates into CATSSLDRGTGHNEQFF. The chain uses TRBV15 and TRBJ2-1; 8 positions agree with TRBD1. With V trimmed by 3 bases and J by 5 bases, 12 bases remained unmatched. The CDR3 totals 17 residues. The germline gives CDR1 LNHNV, CDR2 YYDKDF (reference sequence).

The chain links TRBV24-1 to TRBJ2-1, with TRBD2 matching over 14 bases. The CDR3 covers 17 residues. J lost 5 bases, V lost 6 bases, and 8 bases had no gene match. Germline loops: CDR1 KGHDR, CDR2 SFDVKD. The CDR3 DNA is TGTGCCACCAGTAAAGGACTAGCGGGAGGCTCTAACAATGAGCAGTTCTTC. Translation gives CATSKGLAGGSNNEQFF.

This clonotype turned up a few times. V usage is TRBV28 and J usage is TRBJ1-3, with D possibly being TRBD1 (5 bases). CDR1 MDHEN and CDR2 SYDVKM come from the germline V gene. CDR3 size: 16 residues. Between the trimmed V and J ends, which lost 2 bases and 3 bases, there was a span of 14 bases. CDR3 protein: CASSLGARALGNTIYF. CDR3 DNA: TGTGCCAGCAGTTTAGGGGCCAGGGCTCTTGGAAACACCATATATTTT.

Only a few counts were recorded for this clonotype. This rearrangement joins TRBV6-1 to TRBJ1-1, with a tentative D call TRBD1 (6 bases). The CDR3 length is 17 residues. V lost 6 bases, J lost 0 bases, and 20 bases lay in between. Germline CDR1 is MNHNS and CDR2 is SASEGT. The DNA for the CDR3 is TGTGCCAGCAGCCCCCCGCAAACAGGGCCCATGAACACTGAAGCTTTCTTT. Amino acid sequence: CASSPPQTGPMNTEAFF.

V usage is TRBV24-1 and J usage is TRBJ2-1; D gene unclear. Germline V gives CDR1 KGHDR, CDR2 SFDVKD. Trimming removed 0 bases at V and 0 bases at J, with 8 bases between. The CDR3 has 16 residues. The CDR3: CATSDLGGSSYNEQFF. For the CDR3, the DNA is TGTGCCACCAGTGATTTGGGCGGAAGCTCCTACAATGAGCAGTTCTTC.

Many counts were recorded for this clonotype. The V call is TRBV28, the J call TRBJ1-5; D unresolved. Trimming shortened V by 4 bases and J by 3 bases, and 13 bases separated the two germline ends. This CDR3 region has 15 residues. The germline gives CDR1 MDHEN, CDR2 SYDVKM. CDR3 coding DNA: TGTGCCAGCAGTTCCGAAACAAGGGTCAATCAGCCCCAGCATTTT. It is translated as CASSSETRVNQPQHF.

This clonotype occurred many times. The chain employs TRBV7-2 and TRBJ2-3; 8 nucleotides agree with TRBD2. The CDR3 totals 17 residues. Germline lookup yields CDR1 SGHTA and CDR2 FQGNSA. J gave up 0 bases and V 3 bases, and 8 bases lay outside the gene matches. Here the CDR3 DNA reads TGTGCCAGCAGCTTCCGACTAGCGATGACTAGCACAGATACGCAGTATTTT. Protein sequence: CASSFRLAMTSTDTQYF.

This clonotype occurred a few times. The J gene is TRBJ2-7, the V gene TRBV29-1, with D perhaps matching TRBD2 (6 bases). This CDR3 region has 12 residues. Trimming pared 4 bases from V and 3 bases from J, leaving 10 bases between. The V gene's germline CDR1 is SQVTM and CDR2 ANQGSEA. The CDR3 nucleotides read TGCAGCGTTGGGGGGGTGAACTACGAGCAGTACTTC. Translated, it gives CSVGGVNYEQYF.

Worth noting for this clonotype: Here the CDR3 omits its conserved ending phenylalanine or tryptophan, so a read error is the likely source. The rearrangement uses TRBV28 and TRBJ2-5, with 16 bases identical to TRBD2. CDR3 length: 18 residues. The junction had 10 bases not matched to a gene; V was cut back by 4 bases and J by 5 bases. CDR1 MDHEN and CDR2 SYDVKM come from the germline V gene. The CDR3, as DNA: TGTGCCAGCAGTTCCCCCGGGACTAGCGGGAGGGCCCGGGAGACCCAGTACTTA. Amino acids: CASSSPGTSGRARETQYL.

The chain uses TRBV5-8 and TRBJ2-3; TRBD2 aligns across 13 bases. CDR1 SGHTS and CDR2 YDEGEE come from the germline V gene. The CDR3 sequence is 15 residues long. After removal of 4 bases from V and 6 bases from J, the junction contained 5 bases not matched to a gene. CDR3 DNA: TGTGCCAGCAGCAGAGGACTAGCGGGGGTTGATACGCAGTATTTT. This translates into CASSRGLAGVDTQYF.

This sequence joins TRBV29-1 and TRBJ1-2, with 8 positions matching TRBD1. In germline, CDR1 is SQVTM, CDR2 ANQGSEA. The CDR3 consists of 13 residues. V gave up 0 bases and J gave up 8 bases; unmatched junction bases: 5. Here the CDR3 reads CSVEDQGAGGYTF. The CDR3 nucleotides are TGCAGCGTTGAAGATCAGGGGGCGGGCGGCTACACCTTC. The whole variable domain, filled in from reference TRBV29-1 and TRBJ1-2, reads SAVISQKPSRDICQRGTSLTIQCQVDSQVTMMFWYRQQPGQSLTLIATANQGSEATYESGFVIDKFPISRPNLTFSTLTVSNMSPEDSSIYLCSVEDQGAGGYTFGSGTRLTVV.

The CDR3 nucleotides are TGCAGTGTTCCTGGACACGTCCAAGAGACCCAGTACTTC. Its protein product is CSVPGHVQETQYF. The V and J genes are TRBV20-1 and TRBJ2-5, with D tentatively TRBD1 (5 bases). Germline V gene data show CDR1 as DFQATT and CDR2 as SNEGSKA (reference sequence). The CDR3 runs 13 residues. Trimming shortened V by 7 bases and J by 1 base, and 13 bases separated the two germline ends.